The rows below give T cell receptor beta chains drawn from one sample of a study of cytomegalovirus exposure and HLA in healthy donors. TCRdb keeps only in-frame clones here, not all; method: immunoSEQ multiplex PCR. The sample lists 150,000 to 200,000 clones; 68% were seen once. Sequences were obtained from PBMCs. These receptors all come from a woman aged 18-35 years in good health and CMV-seropositive. CDR3s include the opening cysteine and the closing phenylalanine or tryptophan. A D gene is named only where the DNA matches it firmly. Clone size, where shown, is once, few, many, or a class for clones that have expanded.

TRBJ2-5 15 TRBD2 - TRBV5-1 TGCGCCAGCAGCTTGGCCGGGACTAGCGATGGGACCCAGTACTTC CASSLAGTSDGTQYF
TRBJ2-3 16 TRBD2 once TRBV5-4 TGTGCCAGCAGCTTGGATCCTAGCGGGGGGGCGGGTACGCAGTATTTT CASSLDPSGGAGTQYF
TRBJ1-2 13 - - TRBV7-9 TGTGCCAGCAGCTTCGGGGCTAACTATGGCTACACCTTC CASSFGANYGYTF
TRBJ2-7 14 TRBD1 few TRBV5-4 TGTGCCAGCAGCAAAGGACAGGGATCGTACGAGCAGTACTTC CASSKGQGSYEQYF
TRBJ2-7 14 - - TRBV4-2 TGTGCCAGCAGCCAAGATGGTGGTAGCTACGAGCAGTACTTC CASSQDGGSYEQYF
TRBJ1-2 13 - - TRBV29-1 TGCAGCGTTGAAGGGAGGGTCCGCTATGGCTACACCTTC CSVEGRVRYGYTF
TRBJ2-7 14 TRBD1 - TRBV5-1 TGCGCCAGCGAGGAAACGACAGGGTCAGACGAGCAGTACTTC CASEETTGSDEQYF
TRBJ2-1 15 TRBD2 - TRBV5-1 TGCGCCAGCAGCTTGGTACGGGAGGCCTACAATGAGCAGTTCTTC CASSLVREAYNEQFF
TRBJ1-6 13 - - TRBV6-4 TGTGCCAGCAGTGAGTTAGCCAATTCCCCCCTCCACTTT CASSELANSPLHF
TRBJ2-5 15 - - TRBV4-3 TGCGCCAGCAGCCAAGGAAGACAGGACCAAGAGACCCAGTACTTC CASSQGRQDQETQYF
TRBJ2-7 14 - few TRBV29-1 TGCAGCGTTGGAGATCGGACTAACGGAGACGAGCAGTACTTC CSVGDRTNGDEQYF
TRBJ1-2 15 - few TRBV5-5 TGTGCCAGCAGCTTGGATTCTTACAGGGAATATGGCTACACCTTC CASSLDSYREYGYTF
TRBJ2-1 16 TRBD1 - TRBV4-2 TGTGCCAGCAGCCAAGGGGGACAGGGTGGGATGGATGAGCAGTTCTTC CASSQGGQGGMDEQFF
TRBJ1-1 13 TRBD1 few TRBV2 TGTGCCAGCAGGGGAACAGGGGGGGCTGAAGCTTTCTTT CASRGTGGAEAFF
TRBJ1-3 17 TRBD1 few TRBV7-8 TGTGCCAGCAGCTTAAGGGACAGGTCCAGCTCTGGAAACACCATATATTTT CASSLRDRSSSGNTIYF
TRBJ2-3 20 TRBD2 - TRBV7-8 TGTGCCAGCAGCCATAGTAGTAGCGGGAGGGCCGGGGGTTTATTAGATACGCAGTATTTT CASSHSSSGRAGGLLDTQYF
TRBJ1-2 15 TRBD1 - TRBV6-5 TGTGCCAGCAACAGACACGGGACAGGGGTTACTGGCTACACCTTC CASNRHGTGVTGYTF
TRBJ1-1 14 - - TRBV27 TGTGCCAGCAGTCCCTGGGCTACGAACACTGAAGCTTTCTTT CASSPWATNTEAFF
TRBJ2-7 14 TRBD2 - TRBV28 TGTGCCAGCAGCCCGACTAGCTTGGTGTACGAGCAGTACTTC CASSPTSLVYEQYF
TRBJ2-7 18 - - TRBV19 TGTGCCAGTAGTATAGCCGCTTCCTCCTCCAACTACTACTACGAGCAGTACTTC CASSIAASSSNYYYEQYF
TRBJ1-2 19 - - TRBV1 TGCACCAGCAGCCAGACCACGAAGAAGACACTTTGTCGTTACTATGGCTACACCTTC CTSSQTTKKTLCRYYGYTF
TRBJ2-7 12 - - TRBV30 TGTGCCTGGAAACTGACAGAGTACGAGCAGTACTTC CAWKLTEYEQYF
TRBJ2-3 19 TRBD1 - TRBV4-2 TGTGCCAGCAGCCAGGAGTCACAGGGGGCAATGGGACGGGCAGGTACGCAGTATTTT CASSQESQGAMGRAGTQYF
TRBJ1-3 16 - - TRBV18 TGTGCCAGCTCACCGCAGGACAGAGCGTCTGGAAACACCATATATTTT CASSPQDRASGNTIYF
TRBJ2-7 13 TRBD1 - TRBV6-5 TGTGCCAGCAGCCCGACAGGGGCCCACGAGCAGTACTTC CASSPTGAHEQYF
TRBJ2-7 12 - - TRBV10-2 TGCGCCAGCAGTGAGACAGCCTACGAGCAGTACTTC CASSETAYEQYF